This TCR beta chain was profiled in a study of blood T cell repertoires in COVID-19. Study summary: COVID-19 samples collected from the United States, Italy and Spain covered acute and convalescent phases.

V gave up 8 bases and J gave up 4 bases, with 14 bases separating them. The CDR3 covers 13 residues. The participants were between roughly 18 and 90 years old and came from some 23 US areas. Exposed participants encountered a COVID-19 case during the 2 weeks preceding study entry. Methods used by the authors: Estimates of nucleated cell counts were drawn from the amplification of reference gene primers. Profiled with immunoSEQ multiplex PCR; TCRdb holds only in-frame clones, not every one. The DNA gave D and trimming, while V, J and clone size come from that table. The sample yields about 150,000 clones, approximately 90% seen once.

The sample consisted of PBMCs or T cells enriched from blood (not recorded which). The sequence was collected from a middle-aged woman who had been exposed to COVID-19. The J gene is TRBJ1-1, the V gene TRBV12-3 or TRBV12-4; perhaps TRBD1 as D (5 bases). In DNA, the CDR3 is TGTGCCAGCTACGCCCCGGGGGGCACTGAAGCTTTCTTT. This translates into CASYAPGGTEAFF.